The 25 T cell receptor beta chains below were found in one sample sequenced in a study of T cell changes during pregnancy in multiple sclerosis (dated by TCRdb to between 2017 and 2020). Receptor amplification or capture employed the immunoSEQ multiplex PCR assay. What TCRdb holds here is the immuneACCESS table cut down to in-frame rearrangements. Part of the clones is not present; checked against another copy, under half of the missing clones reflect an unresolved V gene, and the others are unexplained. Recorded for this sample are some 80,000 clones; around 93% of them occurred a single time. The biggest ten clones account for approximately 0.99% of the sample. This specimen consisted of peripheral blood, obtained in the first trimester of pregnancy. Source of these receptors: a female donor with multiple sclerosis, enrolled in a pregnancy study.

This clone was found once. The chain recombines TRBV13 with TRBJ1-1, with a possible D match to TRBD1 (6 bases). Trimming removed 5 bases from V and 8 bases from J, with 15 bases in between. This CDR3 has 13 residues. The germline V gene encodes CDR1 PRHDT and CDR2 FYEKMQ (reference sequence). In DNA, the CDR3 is TGTGCCAGCAGCGGGGGCGCGGAGGCCGAAGCTTTCTTT. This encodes CASSGGAEAEAFF.

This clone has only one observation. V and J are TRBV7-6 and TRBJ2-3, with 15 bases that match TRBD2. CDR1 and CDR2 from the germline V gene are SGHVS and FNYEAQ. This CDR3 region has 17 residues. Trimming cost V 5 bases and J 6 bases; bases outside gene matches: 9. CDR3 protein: CASSLGTSGGRSDTQYF. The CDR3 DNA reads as TGTGCCAGCAGCCTAGGGACTAGCGGGGGGAGGTCGGATACGCAGTATTTT.

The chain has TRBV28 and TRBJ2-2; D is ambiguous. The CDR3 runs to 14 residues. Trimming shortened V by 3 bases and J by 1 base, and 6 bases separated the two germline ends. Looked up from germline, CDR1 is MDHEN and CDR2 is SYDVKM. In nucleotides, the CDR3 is TGTGCCAGCAGTTTTTCAGGGAACACCGGGGAGCTGTTTTTT. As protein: CASSFSGNTGELFF.

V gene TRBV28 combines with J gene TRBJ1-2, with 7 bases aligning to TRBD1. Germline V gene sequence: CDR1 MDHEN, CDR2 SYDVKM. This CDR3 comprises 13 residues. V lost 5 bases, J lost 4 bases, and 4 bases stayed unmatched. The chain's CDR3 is CASSEGTAYGYTF. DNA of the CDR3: TGTGCCAGCAGTGAGGGGACAGCCTATGGCTACACCTTC.

The DNA of the CDR3 is TGTGCCAGCAGCCAAGCGTCAGGACAGGCAGATACGCAGTATTTT. Residues: CASSQASGQADTQYF. The genes are TRBV4-2 and TRBJ2-3; 7 bases agree with TRBD1. Germline V gene sequence: CDR1 LGHNA, CDR2 YNFKEQ. The V segment lost 1 base and the J segment 4 bases; nucleotides outside the gene matches: 5. This CDR3 has 15 amino acids.

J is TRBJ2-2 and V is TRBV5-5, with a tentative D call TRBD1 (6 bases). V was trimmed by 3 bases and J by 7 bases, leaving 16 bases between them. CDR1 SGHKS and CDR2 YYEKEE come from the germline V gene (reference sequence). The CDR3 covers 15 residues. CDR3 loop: CASSSHLGGDGELFF. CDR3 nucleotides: TGTGCCAGCAGCTCACATCTAGGGGGTGACGGGGAGCTGTTTTTT.

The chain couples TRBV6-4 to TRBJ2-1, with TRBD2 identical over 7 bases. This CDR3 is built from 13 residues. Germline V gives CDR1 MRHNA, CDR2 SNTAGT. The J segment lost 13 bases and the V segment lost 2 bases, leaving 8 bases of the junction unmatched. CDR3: CASSDVRTRDQFF. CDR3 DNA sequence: TGTGCCAGCAGTGACGTCAGGACTAGAGACCAGTTCTTC.

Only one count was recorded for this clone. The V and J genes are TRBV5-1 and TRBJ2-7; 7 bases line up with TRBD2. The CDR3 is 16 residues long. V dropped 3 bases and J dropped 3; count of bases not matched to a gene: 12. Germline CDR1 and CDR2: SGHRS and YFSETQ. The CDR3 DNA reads TGCGCCAGCAGCTCAGGACTGGCGGGAGTTGTCTACGAGCAGTACTTC. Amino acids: CASSSGLAGVVYEQYF.

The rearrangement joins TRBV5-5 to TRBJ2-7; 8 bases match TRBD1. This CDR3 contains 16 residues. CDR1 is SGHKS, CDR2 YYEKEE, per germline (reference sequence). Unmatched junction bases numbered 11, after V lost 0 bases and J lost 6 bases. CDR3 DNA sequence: TGTGCCAGCAGCTTGGCCGCTGGGGGACAGGCAGGCGAGCAGTACTTC. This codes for CASSLAAGGQAGEQYF.

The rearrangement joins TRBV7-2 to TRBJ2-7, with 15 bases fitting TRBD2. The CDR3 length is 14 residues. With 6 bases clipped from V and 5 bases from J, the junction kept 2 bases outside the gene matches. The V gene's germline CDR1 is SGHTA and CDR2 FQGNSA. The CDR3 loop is CASRGLAGGNEQYF. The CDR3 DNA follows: TGTGCCAGCAGGGGACTAGCGGGGGGAAACGAGCAGTACTTC.

CDR3: CASSRDRDEQYF. The CDR3, as DNA: TGTGCCAGCAGCCGAGACAGGGACGAGCAGTACTTC. The rearrangement joins TRBV11-1 to TRBJ2-7; TRBD1 aligns across 7 bases. This CDR3 is built from 12 residues. Trimming removed 5 bases from V and 5 bases from J; junction bases left unmatched: 3. Germline loops: CDR1 SGHAT, CDR2 FQDESV (reference sequence). The complete variable domain, with remaining parts taken from reference TRBV11-1 and TRBJ2-7, reads EAEVAQSPRYKITEKSQAVAFWCDPISGHATLYWYRQILGQGPELLVQFQDESVVDDSQLPKDRFSAERLKGVDSTLKIQPAELGDSAMYLCASSRDRDEQYFGPGTRLTVT.

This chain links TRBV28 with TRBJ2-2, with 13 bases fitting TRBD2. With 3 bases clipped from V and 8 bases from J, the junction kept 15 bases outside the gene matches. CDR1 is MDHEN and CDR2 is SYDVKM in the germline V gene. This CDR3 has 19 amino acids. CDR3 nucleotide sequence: TGTGCCAGCAGTTTTGCCGGACTAGCGGGAGCGGACTTAATGGGGGAGCTGTTTTTT. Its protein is CASSFAGLAGADLMGELFF.

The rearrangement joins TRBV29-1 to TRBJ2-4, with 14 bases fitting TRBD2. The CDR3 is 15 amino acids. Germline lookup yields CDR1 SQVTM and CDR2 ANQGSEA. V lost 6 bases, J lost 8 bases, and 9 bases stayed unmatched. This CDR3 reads CSVAGTSGRGDIQYF. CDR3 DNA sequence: TGCAGCGTCGCCGGGACTAGCGGGAGAGGGGACATTCAGTACTTC.

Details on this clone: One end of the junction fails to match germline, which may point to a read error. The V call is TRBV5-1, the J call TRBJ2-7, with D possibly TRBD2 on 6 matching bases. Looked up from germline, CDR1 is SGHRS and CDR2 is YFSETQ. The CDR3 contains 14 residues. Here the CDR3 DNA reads TGCGCCAGCAGCTACGGAGGGAGCGTCTACGGGCAGTACTTC. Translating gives CASSYGGSVYGQYF.

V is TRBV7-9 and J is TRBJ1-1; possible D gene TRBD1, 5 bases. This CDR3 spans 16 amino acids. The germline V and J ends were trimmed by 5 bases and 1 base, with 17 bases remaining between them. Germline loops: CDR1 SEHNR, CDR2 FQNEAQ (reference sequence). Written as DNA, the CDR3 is TGTGCCAGCAGCCGCCACTCAGGGTGGGAGAACACTGAAGCTTTCTTT. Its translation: CASSRHSGWENTEAFF.

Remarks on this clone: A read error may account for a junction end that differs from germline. Written as DNA, the CDR3 is TGTGCCAGCTCACCATTTACGCCGGGACAGGGGCCCAAGGATTTT. Translated, it gives CASSPFTPGQGPKDF. The rearrangement links TRBV18 to TRBJ2-3; TRBD1 agrees at 10 bases. The CDR3 has 15 residues. Germline CDR1 is KGHSH and CDR2 is LQKENI.

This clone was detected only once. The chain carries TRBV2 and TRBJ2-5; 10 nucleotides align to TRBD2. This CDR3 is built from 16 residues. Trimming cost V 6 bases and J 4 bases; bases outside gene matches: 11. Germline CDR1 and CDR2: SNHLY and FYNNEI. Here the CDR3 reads CASRSPAGGRRETQYF. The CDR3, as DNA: TGTGCCAGCAGGTCCCCAGCGGGAGGGCGGAGAGAGACCCAGTACTTC.

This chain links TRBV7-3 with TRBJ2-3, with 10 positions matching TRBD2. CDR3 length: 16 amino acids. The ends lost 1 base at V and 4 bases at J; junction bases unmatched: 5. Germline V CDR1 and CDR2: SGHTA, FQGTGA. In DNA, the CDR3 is TGTGCCAGCAGCTTAAGAAGCGGGAGGGCTGCAGATACGCAGTATTTT. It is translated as CASSLRSGRAADTQYF.

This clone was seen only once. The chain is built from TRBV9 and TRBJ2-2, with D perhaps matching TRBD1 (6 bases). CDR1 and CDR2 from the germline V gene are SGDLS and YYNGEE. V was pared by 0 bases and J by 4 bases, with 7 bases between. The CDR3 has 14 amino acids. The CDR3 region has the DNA TGTGCCAGCAGCGTAGGGACAGCCACCGGGGAGCTGTTTTTT. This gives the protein CASSVGTATGELFF.

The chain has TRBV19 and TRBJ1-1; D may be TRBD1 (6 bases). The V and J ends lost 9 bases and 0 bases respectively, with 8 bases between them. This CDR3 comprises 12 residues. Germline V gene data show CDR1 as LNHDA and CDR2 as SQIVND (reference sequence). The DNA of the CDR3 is TGTGCCAGCAGACAGGTGAACACTGAAGCTTTCTTT. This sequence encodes CASRQVNTEAFF. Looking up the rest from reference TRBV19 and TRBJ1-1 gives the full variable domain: DGGITQSPKYLFRKEGQNVTLSCEQNLNHDAMYWYRQDPGQGLRLIYYSQIVNDFQKGDIAEGYSVSREKKESFPLTVTSAQKNPTAFYLCASRQVNTEAFFGQGTRLTVV.

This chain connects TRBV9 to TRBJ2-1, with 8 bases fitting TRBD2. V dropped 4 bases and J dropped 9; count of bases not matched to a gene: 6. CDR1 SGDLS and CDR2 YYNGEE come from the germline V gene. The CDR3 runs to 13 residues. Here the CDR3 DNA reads TGTGCCAGCAGCCAGGGACTAGTAGTTGAGCAGTTCTTC. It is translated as CASSQGLVVEQFF.

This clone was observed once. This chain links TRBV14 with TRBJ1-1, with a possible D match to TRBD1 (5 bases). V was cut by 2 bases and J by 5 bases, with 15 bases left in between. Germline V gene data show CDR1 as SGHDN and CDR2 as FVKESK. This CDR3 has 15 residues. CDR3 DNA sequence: TGTGCCAGCAGCCAATTAAGGGGAAGGGAAACTGAAGCTTTCTTT. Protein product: CASSQLRGRETEAFF.

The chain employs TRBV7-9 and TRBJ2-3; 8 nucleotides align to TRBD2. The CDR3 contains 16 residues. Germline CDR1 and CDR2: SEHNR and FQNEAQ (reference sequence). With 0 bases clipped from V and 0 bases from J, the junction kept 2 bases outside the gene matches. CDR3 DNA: TGTGCCAGCAGCTTAGCTACGGGAGGGAGCACAGATACGCAGTATTTT. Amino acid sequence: CASSLATGGSTDTQYF.

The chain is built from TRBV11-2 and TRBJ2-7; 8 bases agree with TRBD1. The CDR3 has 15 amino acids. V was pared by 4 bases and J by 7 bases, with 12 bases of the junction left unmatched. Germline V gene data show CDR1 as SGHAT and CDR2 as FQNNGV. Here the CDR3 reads CASSSTGGYSWEQYF. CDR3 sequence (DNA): TGTGCCAGCAGCTCAACAGGGGGTTACTCCTGGGAGCAGTACTTC.

This CDR3 reads CSVEPQDRGTYNEQFF. The CDR3 DNA is TGCAGCGTTGAACCCCAGGACAGGGGGACCTACAATGAGCAGTTCTTC. The chain has TRBV29-1 and TRBJ2-1, with 10 bases lining up with TRBD1. V lost 2 bases to trimming and J lost 2 bases; unmatched junction nucleotides: 6. The CDR3 covers 16 residues. Germline V lookup: CDR1 SQVTM, CDR2 ANQGSEA.